Described below is a single T cell receptor (beta chain) sequence and its context. As for time point: pretreatment peripheral blood. Sequencing was performed with immunoSEQ multiplex PCR; in TCRdb, only in-frame clones are kept and a portion is missing. The data hold approximately 48,000 clones, with around nine tenths observed a single time. V dropped 6 bases and J dropped 2 bases, with 18 bases sitting between them. Germline V gene data show CDR1 as MDHEN and CDR2 as SYDVKM. This CDR3 spans 16 amino acids. This entry belongs to a study of PD-L1 blockade in urothelial cancer. Across the whole study: Administration of atezolizumab to patients began at some point between 2013 and 2015, at 1,200 mg intravenously every 3 weeks. Researchers looked at the blood 3 weeks (second dose) and 6 weeks after treatment began.

The TCR sequence derives from a woman aged 55 to 70 with urothelial cancer. The material sequenced was PBMCs, taken around atezolizumab (anti-PD-L1) treatment. The chain uses TRBV28 and TRBJ2-3, with a weak D call TRBD2 (6 bases). The CDR3 DNA reads TGTGCCAGCAGCCCGAGAGGAGGGACCAACACAGATACGCAGTATTTT. This sequence encodes CASSPRGGTNTDTQYF.